A selection of T cell receptor beta chains follows, all from one sample in a study of CD8+CD57+ T cells in acquired aplastic anemia. TCRdb called the reads again in MiXCR, with one record for every CDR3 protein. The repertoire holds around 150,000 distinct CDR3 sequences, with 70% to 75% as singletons. What was sequenced was sorted CD4+, CD8+, or CD8+CD57+ T cells (not recorded which) from PBMCs. The receptors were sampled from a human donor with aplastic anemia. CDR3s include the opening cysteine and the closing phenylalanine or tryptophan. Fields, in order: D gene, V gene, J gene, clone size, CDR3 protein, CDR3 DNA. The D gene is left open where the match is weak. Rows may omit the clone size; those that give it use once, few, many or a size class.

d_gene: -; v_gene: TRBV10-2; j_gene: TRBJ1-5; abundance: -; CDR3aa: CASSSKRISGWPQHF; CDR3nt: TGCGCCAGCAGCTCGAAGAGGATTTCTGGGTGGCCCCAGCATTTT
d_gene: TRBD2; v_gene: TRBV10-2; j_gene: TRBJ2-7; abundance: -; CDR3aa: CASSLLSGGYEQYF; CDR3nt: TGCGCCAGCAGCCTACTTAGCGGGGGTTACGAGCAGTACTTC
d_gene: TRBD1; v_gene: TRBV20-1; j_gene: TRBJ1-2; abundance: medium-sized; CDR3aa: CSARVSGQDYGYTF; CDR3nt: TGCAGTGCTAGAGTGTCCGGACAGGACTATGGCTACACCTTC
d_gene: -; v_gene: TRBV9; j_gene: TRBJ2-5; abundance: -; CDR3aa: CASSVRGDEETQYF; CDR3nt: TGTGCCAGCAGCGTACGTGGGGACGAAGAGACCCAGTACTTC
d_gene: TRBD1; v_gene: TRBV20-1; j_gene: TRBJ2-5; abundance: -; CDR3aa: CSAKGQGLRETQYF; CDR3nt: TGCAGTGCTAAGGGACAGGGCCTTAGGGAGACCCAGTACTTC
d_gene: -; v_gene: TRBV24-1; j_gene: TRBJ2-3; abundance: -; CDR3aa: CATSDLGGPADQDTQYF; CDR3nt: TGTGCCACCAGTGATTTGGGCGGCCCAGCCGACCAGGATACGCAGTATTTT
d_gene: -; v_gene: TRBV6-1; j_gene: TRBJ1-2; abundance: -; CDR3aa: CASSSLADYGYTF; CDR3nt: TGTGCCAGCAGTTCCTTAGCCGACTATGGCTACACCTTC
d_gene: -; v_gene: TRBV20-1; j_gene: TRBJ2-7; abundance: -; CDR3aa: CSARGREYEQYF; CDR3nt: TGCAGTGCTAGAGGAAGGGAGTACGAGCAGTACTTC
d_gene: TRBD1; v_gene: TRBV2; j_gene: TRBJ1-1; abundance: -; CDR3aa: CASRQGFEAFF; CDR3nt: TGTGCCAGCAGACAGGGGTTTGAAGCTTTCTTT
d_gene: -; v_gene: TRBV7-4; j_gene: TRBJ1-1; abundance: -; CDR3aa: CASSRQVNTEAFF; CDR3nt: TGTGCCAGCAGTCGACAGGTGAACACTGAAGCTTTCTTT
d_gene: -; v_gene: TRBV9; j_gene: TRBJ2-1; abundance: -; CDR3aa: CASSRLLLDNEQFF; CDR3nt: TGTGCCAGCAGTAGACTACTTCTGGACAATGAGCAGTTCTTC
d_gene: -; v_gene: TRBV20-1; j_gene: TRBJ2-7; abundance: few; CDR3aa: CSAKNGEEQYF; CDR3nt: TGCAGTGCTAAAAATGGGGAAGAGCAGTACTTC
d_gene: TRBD2; v_gene: TRBV19; j_gene: TRBJ2-5; abundance: once; CDR3aa: CASSSLAGGKETQYF; CDR3nt: TGTGCCAGTAGCTCCCTAGCGGGGGGTAAGGAGACCCAGTACTTC
d_gene: -; v_gene: TRBV15; j_gene: TRBJ2-7; abundance: -; CDR3aa: CATSSQSYEQYF; CDR3nt: TGTGCCACCAGCAGCCAGAGCTACGAGCAGTACTTC
d_gene: -; v_gene: TRBV19; j_gene: TRBJ2-2; abundance: -; CDR3aa: CASSPQGTQNTGELFF; CDR3nt: TGTGCCAGTAGCCCCCAGGGTACGCAAAACACCGGGGAGCTGTTTTTT
d_gene: -; v_gene: TRBV7-9; j_gene: TRBJ2-3; abundance: -; CDR3aa: CASSPRDRADTQYF; CDR3nt: TGTGCCAGCAGCCCCAGGGACCGGGCGGATACGCAGTATTTT
d_gene: -; v_gene: TRBV7-2; j_gene: TRBJ1-2; abundance: -; CDR3aa: CASSLYEGTADAYTF; CDR3nt: TGTGCCAGCAGCTTATATGAGGGGACGGCAGACGCCTACACCTTC